This T cell receptor beta chain was recovered during a study of monozygotic twins with inflammatory bowel disease. Whole blood without T cell sorting served as the source of isolated total RNA. Study-level results: Relative clonotype sharing with others was diminished in IBD patients versus healthy twins, particularly with disease activity.

The quantity of total RNA per TCR library was around 3.5 ug. From the 5' RACE reads, TCRdb lists one entry per CDR3 protein and no DNA. The sample holds some 440,000 distinct CDR3 sequences. On this clonotype itself: Its antigen is not identified.

This CDR3 is 15 amino acids long. From germline, CDR1 is SGHTA and CDR2 FQGNSA. The TCR originated in a human donor with ulcerative colitis or Crohn's disease, or a healthy co-twin of an affected twin (not recorded which). This chain uses TRBV7-2 with TRBJ1-3. Sequenced input: blood. The CDR3 spells CASSLGAGSGNTIYF.